The 8 T cell receptor beta chains given below trace back to one sample, sequenced in a study of shared clonotypes between healthy human individuals (dated by TCRdb to about 2020). Library preparation employed the immunoSEQ multiplex PCR assay. TCRdb re-hosts the immuneACCESS table, in-frame sequences only. Its copies lack some clones; in the studies checked, an unresolved V gene accounts for under half of them, and the cause for the rest is not known. This sample lists about 1.5 million clones; 95% to 99% were detected once. Roughly 0.45% of the sample goes to the ten largest clones. The sequencing input was naive CD4+ T cells sorted from blood. The sample's cell subset or site label, in plain terms: CD45RA+ positively selected. The source of these receptors is a man under 40 in good health.

CDR3 region: CASRRDSGNTIYF. DNA for the CDR3: TGTGCCAGCAGGCGGGACAGCGGAAACACCATATATTTT. The chain uses TRBV6-1 and TRBJ1-3; TRBD1 matches 7 bases. Germline lookup yields CDR1 MNHNS and CDR2 SASEGT. The J segment lost 4 bases and the V segment lost 6 bases, leaving 3 bases of the junction unmatched. CDR3 size: 13 residues.

The chain is built from TRBV9 and TRBJ2-3; the D gene is possibly TRBD1 (6 bases). V lost 4 bases and J lost 5, with 14 bases in between. CDR1 is SGDLS, CDR2 YYNGEE, per germline. The CDR3 contains 14 residues. CDR3 region: CASSLGGLRDTQYF. CDR3 coding DNA: TGTGCCAGCAGCTTAGGGGGTTTACGAGATACGCAGTATTTT.

The chain combines TRBV7-8 with TRBJ2-3; either TRBD1 or TRBD2 may fit D (5 bases each). Germline V gene data show CDR1 as SGHVS and CDR2 as FQNEAQ. Trimming removed 5 bases from V and 2 bases from J, with 14 bases in between. This CDR3 region has 15 residues. This CDR3 is CASSVLGTDTDTQYF. CDR3 nucleotides: TGTGCCAGCAGCGTCCTAGGGACCGACACAGATACGCAGTATTTT.

The chain combines TRBV29-1 with TRBJ2-3, with no clear D. Per germline, CDR1 SQVTM and CDR2 ANQGSEA. The CDR3 has 12 residues. Trimming took off 3 bases at V and 4 bases at J, with 8 bases between the two ends. This CDR3 is CSVDFSADTQYF. CDR3 sequence (DNA): TGCAGCGTTGATTTCTCGGCAGATACGCAGTATTTT.

This chain connects TRBV13 to TRBJ2-2, with 7 bases identical to TRBD2. The trim removed 5 bases at V and 3 bases at J, leaving 9 bases unmatched. The CDR3 length is 16 residues. Germline V gene lookup returns CDR1 PRHDT and CDR2 FYEKMQ (reference sequence). CDR3 sequence reads: CASSAWGTTYTGELFF. In DNA, the CDR3 is TGTGCCAGCAGCGCGTGGGGGACTACATACACCGGGGAGCTGTTTTTT.

The CDR3 bases are TGTGCCATCAGTGAGTCCGGCCCCATGGGCCAAGAGACCCAGTACTTC. Translating gives CAISESGPMGQETQYF. This chain links TRBV10-3 with TRBJ2-5; D not resolved. In germline, CDR1 is ENHRY, CDR2 SYGVKD. The CDR3 has 16 residues. V was cut by 0 bases and J by 1 base, with 12 bases left in between.

The V and J genes are TRBV9 and TRBJ2-2; the D gene is possibly TRBD1 (6 bases). V lost 3 bases and J lost 8, with 23 bases in between. The CDR3 spans 17 residues. Germline V gene sequence: CDR1 SGDLS, CDR2 YYNGEE. CDR3 nucleotide sequence: TGTGCCAGCAGCGGAGCCAGGTTGGCAGGGGCTACGGGGGAGCTGTTTTTT. Translated, it gives CASSGARLAGATGELFF.

The CDR3 region is CASSTGIPSKDTQYF. The DNA for the CDR3 is TGTGCCAGCAGCACTGGGATCCCGAGTAAAGATACGCAGTATTTT. V and J are TRBV5-4 and TRBJ2-3; D uncertain. CDR1 SGHNT and CDR2 YYREEE come from the germline V gene (reference sequence). V lost 4 bases and J lost 5, with 17 bases in between. The CDR3 has 15 residues.